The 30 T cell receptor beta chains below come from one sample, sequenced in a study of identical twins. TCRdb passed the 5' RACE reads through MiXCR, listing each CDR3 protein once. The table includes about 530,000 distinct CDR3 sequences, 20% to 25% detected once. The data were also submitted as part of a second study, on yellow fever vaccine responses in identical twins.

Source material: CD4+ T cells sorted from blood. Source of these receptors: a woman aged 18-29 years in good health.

DNA of the CDR3: TGTGCCAGCAGCCAAAGACCCCTCCCGAGCACAGATACGCAGTATTTT. This translates into CASSQRPLPSTDTQYF. This rearrangement joins TRBV3-1 to TRBJ2-3; D unresolved. Germline loops: CDR1 LGHDT, CDR2 YNNKEL (reference sequence). V was shortened by 2 bases and J by 0 bases, with 12 bases between the two germline ends. This CDR3 contains 16 residues.

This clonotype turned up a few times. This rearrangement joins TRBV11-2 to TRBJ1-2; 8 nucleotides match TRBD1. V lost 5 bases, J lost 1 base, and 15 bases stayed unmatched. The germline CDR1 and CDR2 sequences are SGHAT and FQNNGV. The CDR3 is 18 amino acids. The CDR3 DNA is TGTGCCAGCAGCCCACGGACAGGGTTCGTGGGTCTTAACTATGGCTACACCTTC. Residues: CASSPRTGFVGLNYGYTF.

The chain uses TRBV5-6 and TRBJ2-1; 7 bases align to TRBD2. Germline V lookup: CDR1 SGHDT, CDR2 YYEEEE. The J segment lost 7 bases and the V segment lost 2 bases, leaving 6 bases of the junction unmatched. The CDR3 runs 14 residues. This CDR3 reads CASSFGGGGNEQFF. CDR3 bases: TGTGCCAGCAGCTTCGGCGGGGGAGGGAATGAGCAGTTCTTC.

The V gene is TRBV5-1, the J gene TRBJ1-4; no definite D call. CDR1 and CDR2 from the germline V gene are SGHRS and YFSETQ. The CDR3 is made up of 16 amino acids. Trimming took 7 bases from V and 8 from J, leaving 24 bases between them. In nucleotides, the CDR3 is TGCGCCAGCCGACCTCCAGGAGGTGCCCTTGGGGAAAAACTGTTTTTT. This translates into CASRPPGGALGEKLFF.

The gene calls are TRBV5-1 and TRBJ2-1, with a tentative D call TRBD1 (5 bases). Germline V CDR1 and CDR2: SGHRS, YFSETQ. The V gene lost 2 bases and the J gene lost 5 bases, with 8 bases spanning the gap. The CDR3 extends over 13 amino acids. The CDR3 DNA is TGCGCCAGCAGCTTAATACAGGACAATGAGCAGTTCTTC. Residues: CASSLIQDNEQFF.

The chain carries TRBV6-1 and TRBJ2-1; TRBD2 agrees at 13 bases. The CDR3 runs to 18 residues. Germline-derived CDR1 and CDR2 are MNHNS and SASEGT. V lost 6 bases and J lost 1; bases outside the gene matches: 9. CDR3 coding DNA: TGTGCCAGCAGATTGAGACTAGCGGGAGGCCCTTCCTACAATGAGCAGTTCTTC. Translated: CASRLRLAGGPSYNEQFF.

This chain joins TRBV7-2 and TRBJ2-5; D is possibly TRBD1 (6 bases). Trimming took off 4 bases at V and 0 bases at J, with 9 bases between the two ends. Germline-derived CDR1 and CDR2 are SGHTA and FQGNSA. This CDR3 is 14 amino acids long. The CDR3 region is CASSSGTHQETQYF. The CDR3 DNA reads TGTGCCAGCAGCTCCGGGACACACCAAGAGACCCAGTACTTC.

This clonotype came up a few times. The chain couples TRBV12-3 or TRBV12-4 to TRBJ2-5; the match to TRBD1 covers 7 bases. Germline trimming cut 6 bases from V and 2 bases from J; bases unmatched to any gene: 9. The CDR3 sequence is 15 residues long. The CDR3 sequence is CASRGTAKTQETQYF. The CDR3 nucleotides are TGTGCCAGCAGGGGGACAGCTAAAACACAAGAGACCCAGTACTTC.

CDR3 DNA sequence: TGTGCCAGCAGCTCGCGGACTAGCGGGGGGCCCACAGATACGCAGTATTTT. Its protein is CASSSRTSGGPTDTQYF. The V and J genes are TRBV11-2 and TRBJ2-3; 14 bases are a match to TRBD2. The J segment lost 2 bases and the V segment lost 4 bases, leaving 5 bases of the junction unmatched. The CDR3 covers 17 residues. Germline CDR1 SGHAT, CDR2 FQNNGV.

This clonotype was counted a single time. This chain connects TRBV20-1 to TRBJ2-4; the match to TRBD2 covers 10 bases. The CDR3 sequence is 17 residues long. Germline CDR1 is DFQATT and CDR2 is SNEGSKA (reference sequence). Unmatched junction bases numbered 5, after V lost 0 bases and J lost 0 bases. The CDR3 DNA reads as TGCAGTGCTAGAGAGAGCGGGGGGGGTTTAGCCAAAAACATTCAGTACTTC. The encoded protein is CSARESGGGLAKNIQYF.

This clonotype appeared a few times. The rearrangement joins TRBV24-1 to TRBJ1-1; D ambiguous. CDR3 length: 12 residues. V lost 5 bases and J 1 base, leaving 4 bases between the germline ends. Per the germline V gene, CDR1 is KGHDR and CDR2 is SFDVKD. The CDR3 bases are TGTGCCACCAGTGGTGGGAACACTGAAGCTTTCTTT. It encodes CATSGGNTEAFF.

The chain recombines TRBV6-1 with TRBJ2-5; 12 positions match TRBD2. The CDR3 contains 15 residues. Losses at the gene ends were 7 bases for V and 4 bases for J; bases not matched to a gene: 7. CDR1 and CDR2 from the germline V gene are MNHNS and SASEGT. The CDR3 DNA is TGTGCCAGCATCCTTGTACTAGCGGGGGGAGAGACCCAGTACTTC. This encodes CASILVLAGGETQYF.

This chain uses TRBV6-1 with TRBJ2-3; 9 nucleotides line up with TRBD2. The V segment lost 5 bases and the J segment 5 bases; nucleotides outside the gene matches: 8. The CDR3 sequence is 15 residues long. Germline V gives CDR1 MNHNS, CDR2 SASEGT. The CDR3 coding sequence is TGTGCCAGCAGTACCCTAGCGGGGTTTGGAGATACGCAGTATTTT. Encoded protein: CASSTLAGFGDTQYF.

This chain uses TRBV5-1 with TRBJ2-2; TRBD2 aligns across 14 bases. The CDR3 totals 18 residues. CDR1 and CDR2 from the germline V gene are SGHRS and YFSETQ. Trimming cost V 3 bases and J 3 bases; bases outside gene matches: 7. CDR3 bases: TGCGCCAGCAGCTCACGACTAGCGGGAGGGCCTGACACCGGGGAGCTGTTTTTT. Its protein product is CASSSRLAGGPDTGELFF.

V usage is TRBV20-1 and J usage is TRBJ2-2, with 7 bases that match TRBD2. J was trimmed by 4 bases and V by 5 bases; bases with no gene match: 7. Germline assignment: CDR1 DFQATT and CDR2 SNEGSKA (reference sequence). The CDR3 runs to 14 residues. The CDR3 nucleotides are TGCAGTGCTTACCCGGGGGGAATCACCGGGGAGCTGTTTTTT. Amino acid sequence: CSAYPGGITGELFF.

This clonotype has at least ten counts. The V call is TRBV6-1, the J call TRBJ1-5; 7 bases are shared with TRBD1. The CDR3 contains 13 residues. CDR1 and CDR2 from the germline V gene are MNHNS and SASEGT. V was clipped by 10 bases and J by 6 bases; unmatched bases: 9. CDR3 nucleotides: TGTGCCACCCAGGGGGGGGTGAGTCAGCCCCAGCATTTT. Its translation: CATQGGVSQPQHF.

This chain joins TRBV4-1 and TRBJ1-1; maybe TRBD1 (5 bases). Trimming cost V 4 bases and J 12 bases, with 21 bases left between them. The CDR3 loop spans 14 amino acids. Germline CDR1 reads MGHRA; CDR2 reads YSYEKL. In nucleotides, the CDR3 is TGCGCCAGCAGCCCCTTTCGGACAATCCAAACTCCTTTCTTT. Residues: CASSPFRTIQTPFF.

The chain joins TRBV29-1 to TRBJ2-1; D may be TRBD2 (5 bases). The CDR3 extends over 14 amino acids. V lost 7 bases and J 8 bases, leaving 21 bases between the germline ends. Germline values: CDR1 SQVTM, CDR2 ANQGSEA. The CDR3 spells CSAPSFLRGDEQFF. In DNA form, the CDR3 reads TGCAGCGCCCCTAGTTTTCTCCGGGGTGATGAGCAGTTCTTC.

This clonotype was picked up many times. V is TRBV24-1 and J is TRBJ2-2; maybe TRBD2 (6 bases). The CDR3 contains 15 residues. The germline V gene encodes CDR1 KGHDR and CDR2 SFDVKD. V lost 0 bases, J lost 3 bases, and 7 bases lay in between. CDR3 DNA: TGTGCCACCAGTGATTTGGGGGAGGACACCGGGGAGCTGTTTTTT. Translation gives CATSDLGEDTGELFF.

For the CDR3, the DNA is TGCAGTGCTACCCCCGGGACTAGCGGGTTTTACAATGAGCAGTTCTTC. This translates into CSATPGTSGFYNEQFF. The chain carries TRBV20-1 and TRBJ2-1, with 12 bases lining up with TRBD2. The germline V gene has CDR1 DFQATT and CDR2 SNEGSKA (reference sequence). The CDR3 is 16 amino acids. V lost 4 bases to trimming and J lost 4 bases; unmatched junction nucleotides: 8.

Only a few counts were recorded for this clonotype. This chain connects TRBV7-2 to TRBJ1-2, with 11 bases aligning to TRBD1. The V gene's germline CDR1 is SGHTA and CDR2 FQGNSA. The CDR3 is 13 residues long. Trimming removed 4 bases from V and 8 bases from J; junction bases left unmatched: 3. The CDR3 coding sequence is TGTGCCAGCAGCTCGGACAGGGGGCGCGGCTACACCTTC. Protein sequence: CASSSDRGRGYTF.

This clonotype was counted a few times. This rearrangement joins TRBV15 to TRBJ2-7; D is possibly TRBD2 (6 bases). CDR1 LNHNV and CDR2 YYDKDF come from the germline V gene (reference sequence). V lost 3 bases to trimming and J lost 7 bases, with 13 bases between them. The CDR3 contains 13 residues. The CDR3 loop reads CATSRSLEGEQYV. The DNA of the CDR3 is TGTGCCACCAGCAGGAGCCTGGAGGGAGAGCAGTACGTC.

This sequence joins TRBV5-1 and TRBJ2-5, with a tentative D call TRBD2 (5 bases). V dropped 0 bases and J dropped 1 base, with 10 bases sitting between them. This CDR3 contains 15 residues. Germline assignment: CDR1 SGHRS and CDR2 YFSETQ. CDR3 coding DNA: TGCGCCAGCAGCTTGGGGACTGCACCCCAAGAGACCCAGTACTTC. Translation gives CASSLGTAPQETQYF.

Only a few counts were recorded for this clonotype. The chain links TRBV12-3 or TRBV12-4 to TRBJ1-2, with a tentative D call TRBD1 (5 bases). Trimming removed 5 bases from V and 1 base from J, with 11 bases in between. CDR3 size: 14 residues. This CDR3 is CASSPGTSNYGYTF. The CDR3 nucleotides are TGTGCCAGCAGTCCAGGGACCAGTAACTATGGCTACACCTTC.

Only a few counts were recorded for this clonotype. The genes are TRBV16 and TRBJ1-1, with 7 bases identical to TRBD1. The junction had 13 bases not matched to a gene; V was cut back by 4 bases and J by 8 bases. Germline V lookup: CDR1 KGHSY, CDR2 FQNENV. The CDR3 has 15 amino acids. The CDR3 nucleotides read TGTGCCAGCAGCCGGAGGGGAGGGGGCAGCTTGGAAGCTTTCTTT. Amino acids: CASSRRGGGSLEAFF.

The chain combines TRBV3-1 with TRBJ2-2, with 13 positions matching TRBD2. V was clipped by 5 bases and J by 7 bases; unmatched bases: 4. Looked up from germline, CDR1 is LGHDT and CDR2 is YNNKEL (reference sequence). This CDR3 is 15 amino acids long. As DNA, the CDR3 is TGTGCCAGCAGCGCGACTAGCGGGAGGAGCGGGGAGCTGTTTTTT. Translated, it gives CASSATSGRSGELFF.

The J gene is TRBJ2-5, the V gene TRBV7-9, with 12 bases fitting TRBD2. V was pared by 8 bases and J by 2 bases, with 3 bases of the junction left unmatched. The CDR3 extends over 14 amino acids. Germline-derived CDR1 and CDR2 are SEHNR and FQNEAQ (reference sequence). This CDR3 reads CASFGLAGQETQYF. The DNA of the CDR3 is TGTGCCAGCTTCGGACTAGCGGGGCAAGAGACCCAGTACTTC.

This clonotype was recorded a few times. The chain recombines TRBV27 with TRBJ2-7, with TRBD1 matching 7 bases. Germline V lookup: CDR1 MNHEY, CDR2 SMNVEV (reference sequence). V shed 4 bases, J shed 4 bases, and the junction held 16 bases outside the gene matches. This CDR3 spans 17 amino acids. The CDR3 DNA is TGTGCCAGCAGTTCCACTCGGACAGGACCACGTGGGTACGAGCAGTACTTC. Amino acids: CASSSTRTGPRGYEQYF.

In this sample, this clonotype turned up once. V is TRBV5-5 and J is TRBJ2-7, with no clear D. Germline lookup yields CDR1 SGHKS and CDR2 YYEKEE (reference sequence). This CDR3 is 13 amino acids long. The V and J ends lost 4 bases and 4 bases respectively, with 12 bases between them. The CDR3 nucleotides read TGTGCCAGCAGCCGCTCCCCCCTATACGAGCAGTACGTC. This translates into CASSRSPLYEQYV.

CDR3 sequence: CASSESRGKFIYNEQFF. The CDR3 DNA follows: TGCGCCAGCAGTGAGTCCCGGGGCAAATTTATCTACAATGAGCAGTTCTTC. The chain recombines TRBV10-2 with TRBJ2-1; D may be TRBD1 or TRBD2 (5 bases each). Germline CDR1 and CDR2: WSHSY and SAAADI. The CDR3 extends over 17 amino acids. V was clipped by 0 bases and J by 3 bases, with 15 bases between them.